The present TCR beta chain was sequenced within a study of cytomegalovirus exposure and HLA in healthy donors. Whole-study results and caveats: Roughly uniform depth of sequencing across donors was assumed in presence/absence analyses.

In germline, CDR1 is LGHNA, CDR2 YNFKEQ. This CDR3 has 15 amino acids. V shed 3 bases and J shed 0 bases, with 9 bases lying between them. It was healthy bone marrow donors who served as donors. Each donor was nominally healthy when sampled (though unrecorded immune exposures were likely). Both 60 Vbeta primers and 13 Jbeta primers went into the PCR. Repertoires were generated with immunoSEQ multiplex PCR, while TCRdb's copy carries only in-frame clones and drops some. The sample records fewer than 85,000 clones, approximately 80% being singletons. In regard to this clone: Its specificity is unknown.

This TCR came from a man between 35 and 55 years old in good health and CMV-seronegative. This chain joins TRBV4-2 and TRBJ2-1; D may be TRBD2 (5 bases). The sequencing sample was made of PBMCs. The CDR3 reads CASSQEASSYNEQFF. The CDR3 region has the DNA TGTGCCAGCAGCCAGGAGGCCAGCTCCTACAATGAGCAGTTCTTC.